This TCR beta chain originates from a study of OX40 agonist ivuxolimab in advanced cancers. Study summary: Participants could have had prior anti-PD-1, anti-PD-L1 or anti-CTLA-4 therapy, and approximately 37% had some. Study results and caveats: In the 0.1 to 3.0 mg/kg range, CD4+ and CD8+ blood T cells had expanded clonally by week 6. Certain nonresponding patients likewise had low normalized T-cell clonal expansion.

As for this clone: The antigen is not known.

Researchers took blood at baseline, on cycle 4 day 1, and on cycle 7 day 1. Repertoires were generated with immunoSEQ multiplex PCR, while TCRdb's copy carries only in-frame clones and drops some. Here the sample spans about 45,000 clones, approximately 91% being singletons. Germline V gives CDR1 MNHNS, CDR2 SASEGT. This CDR3 spans 16 amino acids. V was pared by 6 bases and J by 2 bases, with 18 bases between. The sequencing used CD4+ or CD8+ T cells sorted from blood, collected in a trial of the OX40 agonist ivuxolimab. The clonotype was recovered from an adult with an advanced solid tumor such as melanoma, head and neck, liver or kidney cancer. The chain joins TRBV6-1 to TRBJ2-3, with a possible D match to TRBD2 (6 bases). The chain's CDR3 is CASSERVGDFTDTQYF. The CDR3 nucleotides read TGTGCCAGCAGCGAAAGGGTGGGGGACTTCACAGATACGCAGTATTTT.